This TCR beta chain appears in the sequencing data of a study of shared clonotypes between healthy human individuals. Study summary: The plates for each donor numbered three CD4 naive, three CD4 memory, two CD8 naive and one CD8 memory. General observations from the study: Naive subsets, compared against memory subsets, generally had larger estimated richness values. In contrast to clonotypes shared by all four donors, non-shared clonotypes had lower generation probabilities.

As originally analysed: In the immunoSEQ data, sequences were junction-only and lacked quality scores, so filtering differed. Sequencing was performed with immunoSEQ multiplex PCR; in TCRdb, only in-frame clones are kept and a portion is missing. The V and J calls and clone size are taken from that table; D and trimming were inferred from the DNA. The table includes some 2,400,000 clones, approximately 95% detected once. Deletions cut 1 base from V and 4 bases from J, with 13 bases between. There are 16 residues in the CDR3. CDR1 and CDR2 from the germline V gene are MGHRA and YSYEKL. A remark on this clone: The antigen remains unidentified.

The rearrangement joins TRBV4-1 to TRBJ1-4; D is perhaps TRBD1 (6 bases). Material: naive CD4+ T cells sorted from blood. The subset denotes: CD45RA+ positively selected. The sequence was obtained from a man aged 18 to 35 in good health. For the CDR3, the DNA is TGCGCCAGCAGCCAAGCCATGGACAGCCGTAATGAAAAACTGTTTTTT. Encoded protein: CASSQAMDSRNEKLFF.